The clone carrying this TCR beta chain has more than one count but fewer than ten. What it binds is unknown. Via MiXCR, TCRdb re-called the 5' RACE reads, giving one row per CDR3 protein. The sample shows roughly 400,000 distinct CDR3 sequences, less than 25% of them seen only once. The data are from a study of T-cell memory formation after mild COVID-19. The wider study: The TCR clusters were mostly specific to one donor. Points from the study as a whole: Pre-infection memory carried some responding clones, suggesting that cross-reactive memory joined. Chiefly within CM and EM were the contracting CD4+ clones; CD8+ ones were within EMRA. Nothing showed for sure that second-wave clones peaking on day 37 were SARS-CoV-2 specific.

The germline V and J ends were trimmed by 4 bases and 5 bases, with 12 bases remaining between them. The CDR3 sequence is 13 residues long. This sequence originates from an adult woman who had mild COVID-19 (a few samples of this study predate the infection). Cell type and time point are not known. This chain connects TRBV12-3 or TRBV12-4 to TRBJ2-7; tentative D call: TRBD2 (6 bases). Sample: PBMCs or a T cell subset sorted from them (not recorded which). This CDR3 reads CASSSPAGNEQYF. CDR3 nucleotide sequence: TGTGCCAGCAGTTCCCCTGCGGGAAACGAGCAGTACTTC.